This entry lists 6 T cell receptor beta chains sequenced from one sample in a study of vaccination and CD4 T cells after COVID-19. Sequence data for DNA of cultured CD4+ T cells were generated by the Oncomine TCR Beta short-read assay. TCRdb reprocessed the PCR reads via MiXCR and lists one record per CDR3 protein. The sample records some 8,000 distinct CDR3 sequences, about 55% being singletons. Stated treatment: roughly 10-day PBMC culture with coronavirus spike peptide pools or control peptides (ViraFEST assay). These receptors have no identified antigens. Sequenced: CD4+ T cells from blood, cultured in vitro. These receptors came from a human donor who had recovered from COVID-19.

V is TRBV2 and J is TRBJ2-3, with D unresolved. The CDR3 length is 13 residues. Trimming stripped 0 bases from V and 4 bases from J, with 5 bases between. From germline, CDR1 is SNHLY and CDR2 FYNNEI. For the CDR3, the DNA is TGTGCCAGCAGTGAAGCCCAGTCAGATACGCAGTATTTT. As protein: CASSEAQSDTQYF.

V and J are TRBV7-2 and TRBJ2-1; TRBD1 matches at 7 bases. This CDR3 spans 13 amino acids. Germline trimming cut 1 base from V and 9 bases from J; bases unmatched to any gene: 3. The V gene's germline CDR1 is SGHTA and CDR2 FQGNSA. This chain's CDR3 is CASSLGQGVEQFF. In nucleotides, the CDR3 is TGTGCCAGCAGCTTAGGGCAGGGGGTTGAGCAGTTCTTC.

The chain carries TRBV7-9 and TRBJ2-3; TRBD1 or TRBD2 may be the D gene (6 bases each). Trimming left V 2 bases short and J 1 base short, with 10 bases between. The length of the CDR3 is 15 residues. CDR1 and CDR2 (germline): SEHNR, FQNEAQ (reference sequence). CDR3 DNA sequence: TGTGCCAGCAGCTTAATGGGGGGCGGCACAGATACGCAGTATTTT. Encoded protein: CASSLMGGGTDTQYF.

This rearrangement joins TRBV20-1 to TRBJ2-4; D gene ambiguous. Deletions cut 5 bases from V and 0 bases from J, with 11 bases between. The CDR3 sequence is 14 residues long. CDR1 and CDR2 from the germline V gene are DFQATT and SNEGSKA (reference sequence). Here the CDR3 DNA reads TGCAGTGCTCGCGGTGAGGTAGCCAAAAACATTCAGTACTTC. Translated: CSARGEVAKNIQYF.

This rearrangement joins TRBV10-3 to TRBJ1-2, with a possible D match to TRBD1 (5 bases). This CDR3 region has 14 residues. Germline V gene sequence: CDR1 ENHRY, CDR2 SYGVKD. V was shortened by 0 bases and J by 4 bases, with 9 bases between the two germline ends. As DNA, the CDR3 is TGTGCCATCAGTGAGTCGAAGACAGTCTATGGCTACACCTTC. It codes for CAISESKTVYGYTF.

This chain links TRBV4-3 with TRBJ2-3, with unresolved D. Germline values: CDR1 LGHNA, CDR2 YSLEER. The V and J ends lost 0 bases and 1 base respectively, with 5 bases between them. The CDR3 sequence is 14 residues long. The CDR3: CASSQDTGTDTQYF. CDR3 DNA: TGCGCCAGCAGCCAAGATACGGGCACAGATACGCAGTATTTT.